This T cell receptor beta chain was sequenced during a study of blood T cell repertoires in COVID-19. The wider study: Donors in the United States, Italy and Spain gave samples during acute or convalescent COVID-19. T cells, B-cell-depleted T cells, or PBMCs provided the cDNA or gDNA that served as material.

Per the authors' pipeline: Quantification of nucleated cells was approximated via reference gene primer amplification. Sequencing was performed with immunoSEQ multiplex PCR; in TCRdb, only in-frame clones are kept and a portion is missing. The V and J calls and clone size were taken over from that table, and D and trimming were inferred from the DNA. The sample gives about 190,000 clones, roughly 73% of which show up once; 2.5% to 3% is in the top ten. Trimming took 2 bases from V and 5 from J; bases not matched to a gene: 9. This CDR3 contains 16 residues. The V gene's germline CDR1 is MNHNY and CDR2 SVGAGI (reference sequence).

Sequenced material: peripheral blood. The genes are TRBV6-6 and TRBJ2-3, with TRBD2 matching over 8 bases. This TCR derives from a woman aged 80 or older with active or convalescent COVID-19. The CDR3 region is CASSYGSSGAGDTQYF. CDR3 nucleotides: TGTGCCAGCAGTTACGGGAGTAGCGGGGCAGGAGATACGCAGTATTTT.